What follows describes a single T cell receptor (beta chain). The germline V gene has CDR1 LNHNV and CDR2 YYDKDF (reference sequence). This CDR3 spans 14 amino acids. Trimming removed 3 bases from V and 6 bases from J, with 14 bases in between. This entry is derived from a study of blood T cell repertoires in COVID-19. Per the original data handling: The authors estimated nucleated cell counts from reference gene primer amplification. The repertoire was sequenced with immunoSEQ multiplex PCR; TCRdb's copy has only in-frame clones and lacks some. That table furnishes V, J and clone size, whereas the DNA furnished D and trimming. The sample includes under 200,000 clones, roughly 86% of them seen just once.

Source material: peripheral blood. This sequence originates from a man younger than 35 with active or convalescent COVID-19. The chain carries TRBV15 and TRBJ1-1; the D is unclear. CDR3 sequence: CATSSPPRIAEAFF. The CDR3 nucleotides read TGTGCCACCAGCAGCCCACCCAGGATCGCTGAAGCTTTCTTT.